This TCR beta chain was profiled in a study of CD8 T cells in ankylosing spondylitis. Study-level findings and limits: Some motif variants had been reported before (in reactive arthritis synovial fluid and blood). Peripheral blood samples showed relatively rare disease-linked clones, and these clones were CD8+.

Looked up from germline, CDR1 is ENHRY and CDR2 is SYGVKD. This CDR3 contains 16 residues. Trimming stripped 4 bases from V and 5 bases from J, with 19 bases between. Researchers built TCR beta libraries using quantitative 5'-RACE with molecular barcodes. TCRdb processed the 5' RACE reads anew with MiXCR; each CDR3 protein has one entry. The data contain about 240,000 distinct CDR3 sequences, about 10% of them singletons. This clonotype appeared many times. The antigen remains unidentified. This receptor was obtained from a male donor with ankylosing spondylitis or in good health (not recorded which). The sequenced sample was blood, either unsorted or a sorted T cell fraction (not recorded which). The chain carries TRBV10-3 and TRBJ2-3, with a weak D call TRBD2 (6 bases). CDR3 sequence: CAISAPLSSAGDTQYF. In nucleotides, the CDR3 is TGTGCCATCAGTGCTCCCCTCTCATCAGCGGGAGATACGCAGTATTTT.